The next 10 T cell receptor beta chains were all read from a single sample in a study of CD8 T cells in Susac syndrome (dated by TCRdb to about 2019). The method was the immunoSEQ multiplex PCR assay. RNA was extracted using the RNeasy kit, and roughly 0.5 to 1 ug of the RNA was reverse transcribed with random hexamers. TCRdb ran its own pipeline on the public reads, namely fastp trimming at Q25 and MiXCR clone calling, and kept in-frame beta chains. Merged by CDR3 protein, the rows form single entries marked with the most common genes and DNA. The sample table lists some 170,000 distinct CDR3 sequences, about 93% of them with a count of one. The ten largest clones capture approximately 0.14% of the sample. The material sequenced was CD4+ T cells from PBMCs. All receptors come from a human donor in good health.

For the CDR3, the DNA is TGTGCCAGCAGTGGGACAGCTATCAATCAGCCCCAGCATTTT. The encoded protein is CASSGTAINQPQHF. V and J are TRBV2 and TRBJ1-5; D may be TRBD1 (6 bases). This CDR3 is built from 14 residues. V gave up 4 bases and J gave up 3 bases, with 10 bases separating them. CDR1 SNHLY and CDR2 FYNNEI come from the germline V gene. The variable domain in full, completed from reference TRBV2 and TRBJ1-5, reads EPEVTQTPSHQVTQMGQEVILRCVPISNHLYFYWYRQILGQKVEFLVSFYNNEISEKSEIFDDQFSVERPDGSNFTLKIRSTKLEDSAMYFCASSGTAINQPQHFGDGTRLSIL.

The gene calls are TRBV7-9 and TRBJ2-3; maybe TRBD2 (6 bases). The germline gives CDR1 SEHNR, CDR2 FQNEAQ (reference sequence). The CDR3 contains 15 residues. Trimming stripped 5 bases from V and 3 bases from J, with 15 bases between. The CDR3 nucleotides read TGTGCCAGCAGCCCAGCCCCGGGGGATACAGATACGCAGTATTTT. This codes for CASSPAPGDTDTQYF.

The chain recombines TRBV3-1 with TRBJ2-5; no clear D. The ends were cut back, 6 bases at V and 2 bases at J, with 13 bases in the middle. Germline values: CDR1 LGHDT, CDR2 YNNKEL (reference sequence). The CDR3 totals 14 residues. DNA for the CDR3: TGTGCCAGCAGTCTGACGGCCTCTCAAGAGACCCAGTACTTC. Protein product: CASSLTASQETQYF.

This sequence joins TRBV3-1 and TRBJ1-2; weak D call: TRBD1 (5 bases). The CDR3 consists of 14 residues. Deletions cut 4 bases from V and 4 bases from J, with 13 bases between. Germline V lookup: CDR1 LGHDT, CDR2 YNNKEL (reference sequence). CDR3 in DNA: TGTGCCAGCAGCCTCGCCAGGGTCGTCTATGGCTACACCTTC. It translates to CASSLARVVYGYTF.

The gene calls are TRBV29-1 and TRBJ1-2, with 8 positions matching TRBD1. The CDR3 consists of 18 residues. V shed 6 bases and J 4 bases; nucleotides not matched to a gene: 22. Germline assignment: CDR1 SQVTM and CDR2 ANQGSEA. CDR3 protein: CSVRGLPGQDFQSYGYTF. The CDR3 bases are TGCAGCGTCCGAGGGTTACCGGGACAGGACTTTCAATCCTATGGCTACACCTTC.

The chain uses TRBV12-3 or TRBV12-4 and TRBJ2-5; no firm D call. Trimming removed 5 bases from V and 4 bases from J, with 11 bases in between. CDR3 length: 13 amino acids. The CDR3, as DNA: TGTGCCAGCAGTAGAGCGAGGACAGAGACCCAGTACTTC. It encodes CASSRARTETQYF.

This chain links TRBV7-2 with TRBJ1-5; D gene unclear. The CDR3 totals 13 residues. Germline CDR1 SGHTA, CDR2 FQGNSA. The V end was cut by 3 bases, the J end by 4 bases, with 7 bases between. The CDR3 DNA follows: TGTGCCAGCAGCTTTTGGGAGAATCAGCCCCAGCATTTT. Translating it yields CASSFWENQPQHF.

J is TRBJ2-1 and V is TRBV29-1; no reliable D call. Germline V CDR1 and CDR2: SQVTM, ANQGSEA. The V gene lost 6 bases and the J gene lost 3 bases, with 15 bases spanning the gap. The length of the CDR3 is 14 residues. The CDR3 DNA sequence: TGCAGCGTCCCCAGGATGAAGCACTACAATGAGCAGTTCTTC. Translation: CSVPRMKHYNEQFF.

The chain recombines TRBV1 with TRBJ2-4; the table names TRBD1, a call not compared with the DNA. TRBV1 is designated a pseudogene. There are 17 residues in the CDR3. DNA of the CDR3: TGCACCAGCAGCCCGGGCTTGGCCCCGGATGCCAAAAACATTCAGTACTTC. This encodes CTSSPGLAPDAKNIQYF.

The chain links TRBV7-8 to TRBJ1-6; perhaps TRBD1 as D (5 bases). Trimming took 4 bases from V and 7 from J, leaving 14 bases between them. This CDR3 has 15 residues. CDR1 is SGHVS and CDR2 is FQNEAQ in the germline V gene. The CDR3 here is CASSSSARANSPLHF. CDR3 nucleotide sequence: TGTGCCAGCAGCTCTTCCGCCAGGGCGAATTCACCCCTCCACTTT.